Shown below are 18 T cell receptor beta chains from a single sample sequenced in a study of blood T cell repertoires in COVID-19. Profiling relied on immunoSEQ multiplex PCR, and the TCRdb table lists in-frame clones only, not all of them. The sample lists 290,000 or so clones, around 87% occurring once. Source material: peripheral blood. The receptor set was obtained from a man aged 70-80 years with acute or convalescent COVID-19.

The chain links TRBV4-2 to TRBJ2-7; D call uncertain. V was pared by 1 base and J by 0 bases, with 13 bases between. CDR3 size: 16 residues. Germline assignment: CDR1 LGHNA and CDR2 YNFKEQ. The CDR3 sequence is CASSQVERLSSYEQYF. CDR3 bases: TGTGCCAGCAGCCAAGTCGAGCGCCTAAGCTCCTACGAGCAGTACTTC.

This clone was observed a few times. The V call is TRBV24-1, the J call TRBJ2-5, with 8 bases lining up with TRBD2. The CDR3 spans 13 residues. Germline CDR1 and CDR2: KGHDR and SFDVKD. V trimming: 7 bases; J trimming: 4 bases; junction bases outside the gene matches: 4. The CDR3 loop is CATRPAGVETQYF. CDR3 nucleotide sequence: TGTGCCACCAGACCAGCGGGAGTAGAGACCCAGTACTTC.

The chain uses TRBV5-1 and TRBJ1-1; weak D call: TRBD1 (5 bases). This CDR3 is built from 14 residues. Germline assignment: CDR1 SGHRS and CDR2 YFSETQ. V lost 0 bases to trimming and J lost 4 bases, with 10 bases between them. Written as DNA, the CDR3 is TGCGCCAGCAGCTTGGGCGGGGGGTCCACTGAAGCTTTCTTT. Its protein is CASSLGGGSTEAFF.

This chain joins TRBV19 and TRBJ2-7; 14 bases fit TRBD2. CDR3 length equals 16 residues. The V gene's germline CDR1 is LNHDA and CDR2 SQIVND (reference sequence). Trimming at V came to 5 bases and at J to 5 bases, leaving 8 bases not matched to a gene. The CDR3 spells CASSSRLAGGPHEQYF. The CDR3 DNA follows: TGTGCCAGTAGTTCACGACTAGCGGGAGGGCCGCACGAGCAGTACTTC.

DNA for the CDR3: TGTGCCAGCAGCTTGGGGGCGAAAACTCTAAACACTGAAGCTTTCTTT. It codes for CASSLGAKTLNTEAFF. This chain joins TRBV5-6 and TRBJ1-1; D ambiguous. Germline V gives CDR1 SGHDT, CDR2 YYEEEE. The V gene lost 0 bases and the J gene lost 2 bases, with 14 bases spanning the gap. This CDR3 comprises 16 residues.

The rearrangement joins TRBV11-1 to TRBJ1-6; 7 bases are a match to TRBD1. The V gene end was trimmed by 5 bases and the J gene end by 14 bases; junction bases not matched to a gene: 12. The CDR3 is 14 amino acids. Looked up from germline, CDR1 is SGHAT and CDR2 is FQDESV (reference sequence). The CDR3 sequence: CASSPGATGSTLHF. The CDR3 DNA reads as TGTGCCAGCAGCCCCGGAGCGACAGGGTCGACCCTCCACTTT. The whole variable domain, remainder taken from reference TRBV11-1 and TRBJ1-6, is EAEVAQSPRYKITEKSQAVAFWCDPISGHATLYWYRQILGQGPELLVQFQDESVVDDSQLPKDRFSAERLKGVDSTLKIQPAELGDSAMYLCASSPGATGSTLHFGNGTRLTVT.

The J gene is TRBJ2-3, the V gene TRBV5-1, with D maybe TRBD2 (6 bases). This CDR3 is built from 14 residues. From germline, CDR1 is SGHRS and CDR2 YFSETQ. The V gene lost 2 bases and the J gene lost 4 bases, with 11 bases spanning the gap. The CDR3 nucleotides read TGCGCCAGCAGCTTCGGGGGTCCCCCAGATACGCAGTATTTT. Translating it yields CASSFGGPPDTQYF.

This chain connects TRBV19 to TRBJ2-7, with 9 bases that match TRBD2. The trim removed 5 bases at V and 5 bases at J, leaving 10 bases unmatched. Germline lookup yields CDR1 LNHDA and CDR2 SQIVND (reference sequence). The CDR3 has 15 amino acids. This CDR3 is CASSPRLAGTHEQYF. The CDR3 nucleotides are TGTGCCAGTAGTCCCCGGCTAGCGGGAACTCACGAGCAGTACTTC.

This clone has just one count. This chain uses TRBV5-6 with TRBJ2-7; TRBD1 might be the D (6 bases). Germline CDR1 is SGHDT and CDR2 is YYEEEE. V was pared by 2 bases and J by 0 bases, with 12 bases between. CDR3 size: 15 residues. In DNA, the CDR3 is TGTGCCAGCAGCTTCCTCACAGGGCTCTCCTACGAGCAGTACTTC. It is translated as CASSFLTGLSYEQYF.

The rearrangement uses TRBV10-1 and TRBJ2-1, with 7 bases fitting TRBD2. The germline CDR1 and CDR2 sequences are WNHNN and SYGVQD (reference sequence). V lost 5 bases, J lost 2 bases, and 0 bases stayed unmatched. The CDR3 totals 13 residues. The CDR3 loop is CASSSGAYNEQFF. In nucleotides, the CDR3 is TGCGCCAGCAGTAGCGGGGCCTACAATGAGCAGTTCTTC.

This CDR3 reads CATRRGGGDEAFF. The CDR3 bases are TGTGCCACCAGAAGAGGGGGCGGGGATGAAGCTTTCTTT. This sequence joins TRBV6-5 and TRBJ1-1; TRBD1 matches 7 bases. Germline CDR1 reads MNHEY; CDR2 reads SVGAGI. After removal of 10 bases from V and 7 bases from J, the junction contained 12 bases not matched to a gene. This CDR3 region has 13 residues.

The chain combines TRBV5-1 with TRBJ1-1; TRBD1 matches at 11 bases. Trimming at V came to 3 bases and at J to 5 bases, leaving 3 bases not matched to a gene. Germline CDR1 SGHRS, CDR2 YFSETQ. The CDR3 contains 14 residues. The CDR3 DNA is TGCGCCAGCAGCTCCGGACAGGGGGCTACTGAAGCTTTCTTT. This encodes CASSSGQGATEAFF.

The chain carries TRBV7-2 and TRBJ2-1; D is uncertain. Looked up from germline, CDR1 is SGHTA and CDR2 is FQGNSA. Trimming took 5 bases from V and 4 from J, leaving 9 bases between them. The CDR3 covers 13 residues. The CDR3 is CASSESRYNEQFF. As DNA, the CDR3 is TGTGCCAGCAGCGAAAGTCGGTACAATGAGCAGTTCTTC.

The chain combines TRBV3-1 (or the pseudogene TRBV3-2) with TRBJ2-7, with D possibly TRBD2 on 6 matching bases. V gave up 5 bases and J gave up 6 bases, with 17 bases separating them. Germline CDR1 LGHDT, CDR2 YNNKEL (reference sequence). CDR3 length equals 14 residues. The CDR3: CASSFPGLLSEQYF. For the CDR3, the DNA is TGTGCCAGCAGCTTTCCGGGACTTCTCTCCGAGCAGTACTTC.

This clone was detected only a few times. V gene TRBV29-1 combines with J gene TRBJ1-1; 12 positions agree with TRBD1. Losses at the gene ends were 4 bases for V and 4 bases for J; bases not matched to a gene: 7. CDR1 SQVTM and CDR2 ANQGSEA come from the germline V gene. The CDR3 runs to 15 residues. The CDR3 reads CSVAGTGGWGTEAFF. The DNA of the CDR3 is TGCAGCGTTGCCGGGACAGGGGGCTGGGGCACTGAAGCTTTCTTT.

This clone has a single count. The chain links TRBV21-1 to TRBJ1-2; the table gives TRBD1 as D, unverified against the DNA. TRBV21-1 is described as a pseudogene. The CDR3 sequence is 15 residues long. CDR3 amino acids: CASSDRQGENYGYTF. The CDR3 DNA reads as TGTGCCAGCAGCGACCGACAGGGAGAAAACTATGGCTACACCTTC.

This rearrangement joins TRBV5-4 to TRBJ2-3, with D perhaps matching TRBD1 (5 bases). The V and J ends lost 5 bases and 11 bases respectively, with 15 bases between them. The CDR3 is 12 residues long. The V gene's germline CDR1 is SGHNT and CDR2 YYREEE (reference sequence). The CDR3 bases are TGTGCCAGCAGTTTCTCCGGGCAGGGGCAGTATTTT. Protein sequence: CASSFSGQGQYF.

The CDR3 region has the DNA TGTGCCAGCAGTCTTTCAGGGCAAGAGACCCAGTACTTC. Protein: CASSLSGQETQYF. The chain recombines TRBV5-5 with TRBJ2-5, with a possible D match to TRBD1 (5 bases). The CDR3 runs to 13 residues. CDR1 is SGHKS and CDR2 is YYEKEE in the germline V gene (reference sequence). V was clipped by 5 bases and J by 2 bases, with 10 bases between them.